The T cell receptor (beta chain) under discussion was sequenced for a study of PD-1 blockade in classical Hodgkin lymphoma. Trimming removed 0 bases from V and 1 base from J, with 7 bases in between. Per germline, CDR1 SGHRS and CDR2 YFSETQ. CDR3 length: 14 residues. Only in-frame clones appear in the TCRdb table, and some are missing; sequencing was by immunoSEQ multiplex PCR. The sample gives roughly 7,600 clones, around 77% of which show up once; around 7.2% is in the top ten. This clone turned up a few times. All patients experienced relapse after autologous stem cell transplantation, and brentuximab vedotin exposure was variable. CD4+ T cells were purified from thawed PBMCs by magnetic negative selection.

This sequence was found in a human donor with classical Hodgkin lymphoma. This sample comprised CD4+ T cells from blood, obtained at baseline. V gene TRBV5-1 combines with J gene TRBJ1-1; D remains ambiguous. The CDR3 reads CASSLGSPNTEAFF. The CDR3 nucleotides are TGCGCCAGCAGCTTGGGATCTCCGAACACTGAAGCTTTCTTT.